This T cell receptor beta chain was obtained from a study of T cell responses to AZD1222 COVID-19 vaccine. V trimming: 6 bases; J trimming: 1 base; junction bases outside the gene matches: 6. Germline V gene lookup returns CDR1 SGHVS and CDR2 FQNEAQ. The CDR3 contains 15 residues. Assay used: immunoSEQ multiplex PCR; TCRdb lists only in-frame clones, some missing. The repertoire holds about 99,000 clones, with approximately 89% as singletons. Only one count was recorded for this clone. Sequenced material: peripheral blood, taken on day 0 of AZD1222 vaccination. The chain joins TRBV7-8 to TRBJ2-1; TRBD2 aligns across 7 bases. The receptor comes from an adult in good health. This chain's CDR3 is CASRKEGGSYNEQFF. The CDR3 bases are TGTGCCAGCAGGAAAGAGGGAGGGTCCTACAATGAGCAGTTCTTC.